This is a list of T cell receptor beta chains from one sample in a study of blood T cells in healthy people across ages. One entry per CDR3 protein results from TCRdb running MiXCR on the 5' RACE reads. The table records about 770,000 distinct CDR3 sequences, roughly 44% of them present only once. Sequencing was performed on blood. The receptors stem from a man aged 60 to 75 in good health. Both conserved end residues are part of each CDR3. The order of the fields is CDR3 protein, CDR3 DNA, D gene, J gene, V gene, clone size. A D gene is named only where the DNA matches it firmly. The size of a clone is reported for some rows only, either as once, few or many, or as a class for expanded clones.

cdr3_aa: CASSLKGGYNLNSYNEQFF
cdr3_nt: TGTGCCAGCAGCTTAAAGGGGGGGTATAACCTCAATTCCTACAATGAGCAGTTCTTC
d_call: .
j_call: TRBJ2-1
v_call: TRBV7-2
clone_size: .

cdr3_aa: CSARDPTSGGQETQYF
cdr3_nt: TGCAGTGCTAGAGATCCCACTAGCGGGGGACAAGAGACCCAGTACTTC
d_call: TRBD2
j_call: TRBJ2-5
v_call: TRBV20-1
clone_size: .

cdr3_aa: CASSLMRGTGANVLTF
cdr3_nt: TGTGCCAGCAGCTTAATGCGGGGGACTGGGGCCAACGTCCTGACTTTC
d_call: TRBD2
j_call: TRBJ2-6
v_call: TRBV7-3
clone_size: many

cdr3_aa: CSGKQGPGQPQHF
cdr3_nt: TGCAGCGGTAAACAGGGGCCCGGTCAGCCCCAGCATTTT
d_call: TRBD1
j_call: TRBJ1-5
v_call: TRBV29-1
clone_size: .

cdr3_aa: CAWSGTGDQPQHF
cdr3_nt: TGTGCCTGGAGTGGGACAGGGGATCAGCCCCAGCATTTT
d_call: TRBD1
j_call: TRBJ1-5
v_call: TRBV30
clone_size: .

cdr3_aa: CSVAAKETQYF
cdr3_nt: TGCAGCGTTGCCGCCAAGGAGACCCAGTACTTC
d_call: .
j_call: TRBJ2-5
v_call: TRBV29-1
clone_size: .

cdr3_aa: CSANRQTGAGGTQYF
cdr3_nt: TGCAGTGCTAATCGACAAACAGGAGCCGGAGGTACGCAGTATTTT
d_call: .
j_call: TRBJ2-3
v_call: TRBV20-1
clone_size: .

cdr3_aa: CSANGQGLQETQYF
cdr3_nt: TGCAGTGCTAACGGACAGGGCCTCCAAGAGACCCAGTACTTC
d_call: TRBD1
j_call: TRBJ2-5
v_call: TRBV20-1
clone_size: .

cdr3_aa: CSARDRRQHNYGYTF
cdr3_nt: TGCAGTGCTAGAGATAGGCGGCAGCATAACTATGGCTACACCTTC
d_call: .
j_call: TRBJ1-2
v_call: TRBV20-1
clone_size: few

cdr3_aa: CASRMTGDLGELFF
cdr3_nt: TGTGCCAGCAGAATGACAGGGGATCTCGGGGAGCTGTTTTTT
d_call: TRBD1
j_call: TRBJ2-2
v_call: TRBV14
clone_size: .

cdr3_aa: CSAYPGAGDYNEQFF
cdr3_nt: TGCAGTGCGTATCCAGGGGCGGGGGACTACAATGAGCAGTTCTTC
d_call: .
j_call: TRBJ2-1
v_call: TRBV20-1
clone_size: few

cdr3_aa: CSVSTGTGYYEQYF
cdr3_nt: TGCAGCGTCTCGACGGGGACAGGGTACTACGAGCAGTACTTC
d_call: TRBD1
j_call: TRBJ2-7
v_call: TRBV29-1
clone_size: .

cdr3_aa: CASSQDTGRGTDTQYF
cdr3_nt: TGCGCCAGCAGCCAAGATACAGGGAGGGGTACAGATACGCAGTATTTT
d_call: .
j_call: TRBJ2-3
v_call: TRBV4-3
clone_size: .

cdr3_aa: CASSAGDRYNEQFF
cdr3_nt: TGTGCCAGCTCGGCGGGGGACCGATACAATGAGCAGTTCTTC
d_call: TRBD2
j_call: TRBJ2-1
v_call: TRBV9
clone_size: few

cdr3_aa: CASKLGGASHEQFF
cdr3_nt: TGTGCCAGCAAATTGGGAGGGGCGAGTCATGAGCAGTTCTTC
d_call: TRBD2
j_call: TRBJ2-1
v_call: TRBV27
clone_size: .

cdr3_aa: CASSLRVGGTDTQYF
cdr3_nt: TGTGCCAGCAGTTTGAGGGTGGGGGGCACAGATACGCAGTATTTT
d_call: .
j_call: TRBJ2-3
v_call: TRBV28
clone_size: .

cdr3_aa: CASSLGGTGGGEQYF
cdr3_nt: TGTGCCAGCAGCTTAGGGGGGACAGGGGGTGGCGAGCAGTACTTC
d_call: TRBD1
j_call: TRBJ2-7
v_call: TRBV7-2
clone_size: .

cdr3_aa: CASSQEDVLGSPLHF
cdr3_nt: TGCGCCAGCAGCCAAGAGGACGTCCTGGGTTCACCCCTCCACTTT
d_call: .
j_call: TRBJ1-6
v_call: TRBV4-1
clone_size: medium-sized

cdr3_aa: CASSHVAERETLYF
cdr3_nt: TGTGCCAGCAGCCACGTCGCTGAGCGGGAGACCCTGTACTTC
d_call: TRBD2
j_call: TRBJ2-5
v_call: TRBV28
clone_size: .

cdr3_aa: CASRDGYQETQFF
cdr3_nt: TGTGCCAGCAGGGACGGATACCAAGAGACCCAGTTCTTC
d_call: .
j_call: TRBJ2-1
v_call: TRBV2
clone_size: .

cdr3_aa: CASSFGQGPWETQYF
cdr3_nt: TGTGCCAGCAGTTTCGGACAGGGTCCCTGGGAGACCCAGTACTTC
d_call: TRBD1
j_call: TRBJ2-5
v_call: TRBV12-3/TRBV12-4
clone_size: .

cdr3_aa: CASSLGNRDYEQYF
cdr3_nt: TGTGCCAGCAGCTTAGGGAACAGGGACTACGAGCAGTACTTC
d_call: .
j_call: TRBJ2-7
v_call: TRBV13
clone_size: few

cdr3_aa: CASSEPRSGEQFF
cdr3_nt: TGTGCCAGCAGTGAACCCAGAAGCGGTGAGCAGTTCTTC
d_call: .
j_call: TRBJ2-1
v_call: TRBV2
clone_size: .

cdr3_aa: CASSEPGGPYNEQFF
cdr3_nt: TGTGCCAGCAGCGAACCTGGGGGGCCTTACAATGAGCAGTTCTTC
d_call: .
j_call: TRBJ2-1
v_call: TRBV7-2
clone_size: .

cdr3_aa: CSGNSGYEQYF
cdr3_nt: TGCAGCGGAAACTCAGGCTACGAGCAGTACTTC
d_call: .
j_call: TRBJ2-7
v_call: TRBV29-1
clone_size: .

cdr3_aa: CASSTRMEVPYEQYF
cdr3_nt: TGTGCCAGCAGTACCCGTATGGAGGTGCCCTACGAGCAGTACTTC
d_call: .
j_call: TRBJ2-7
v_call: TRBV6-2/TRBV6-3
clone_size: .

cdr3_aa: CASSQVQGIGTDTQYF
cdr3_nt: TGCGCCAGCAGCCAAGTGCAGGGGATAGGCACAGATACGCAGTATTTT
d_call: .
j_call: TRBJ2-3
v_call: TRBV4-3
clone_size: .

cdr3_aa: CASSFWTGGHEQFF
cdr3_nt: TGTGCCAGCAGCTTTTGGACAGGGGGCCATGAGCAGTTCTTC
d_call: TRBD1
j_call: TRBJ2-1
v_call: TRBV5-5
clone_size: .

cdr3_aa: CASSVGPASTYEQYF
cdr3_nt: TGTGCCAGCAGCGTGGGCCCCGCCTCGACCTACGAGCAGTACTTC
d_call: .
j_call: TRBJ2-7
v_call: TRBV9
clone_size: .

cdr3_aa: CASSARDGPANEQFF
cdr3_nt: TGTGCCAGCAGCGCTCGGGATGGGCCTGCCAATGAGCAGTTCTTC
d_call: .
j_call: TRBJ2-1
v_call: TRBV7-2
clone_size: few

cdr3_aa: CASSVVRDGDTQYF
cdr3_nt: TGTGCCAGCAGCGTAGTTCGCGACGGGGATACGCAGTATTTT
d_call: .
j_call: TRBJ2-3
v_call: TRBV9
clone_size: once

cdr3_aa: CASSKGRDSASYEQYF
cdr3_nt: TGTGCCAGCAGCAAAGGCCGGGACAGCGCTTCCTACGAGCAGTACTTC
d_call: .
j_call: TRBJ2-7
v_call: TRBV21-1
clone_size: few

cdr3_aa: CASSQEAGLRTEAFF
cdr3_nt: TGCGCCAGCAGCCAAGAGGCGGGTCTCCGGACTGAAGCTTTCTTT
d_call: .
j_call: TRBJ1-1
v_call: TRBV4-1
clone_size: many

cdr3_aa: CASSLGLRGSYNEQYF
cdr3_nt: TGTGCCAGCAGCTTAGGGTTGCGGGGATCTTACAATGAGCAGTACTTC
d_call: .
j_call: TRBJ2-7
v_call: TRBV7-8
clone_size: .

cdr3_aa: CSVGTGEVIQYF
cdr3_nt: TGCAGCGTTGGGACAGGGGAGGTCATTCAGTACTTC
d_call: TRBD1
j_call: TRBJ2-4
v_call: TRBV29-1
clone_size: .

cdr3_aa: CASSGTGASYGYTF
cdr3_nt: TGTGCCAGCAGTGGGACAGGGGCTTCGTATGGCTACACCTTC
d_call: TRBD1
j_call: TRBJ1-2
v_call: TRBV6-1
clone_size: .

cdr3_aa: CASSLLQLETQYF
cdr3_nt: TGTGCCAGCAGTTTACTACAGTTAGAGACCCAGTACTTC
d_call: .
j_call: TRBJ2-5
v_call: TRBV28
clone_size: .

cdr3_aa: CASSRGLAIQETQYF
cdr3_nt: TGCGCCAGCAGCCGGGGACTAGCGATCCAAGAGACCCAGTACTTC
d_call: TRBD2
j_call: TRBJ2-5
v_call: TRBV4-3
clone_size: .

cdr3_aa: CSASSFATNEKLFF
cdr3_nt: TGCAGTGCTAGCAGTTTCGCAACTAATGAAAAACTGTTTTTT
d_call: .
j_call: TRBJ1-4
v_call: TRBV20-1
clone_size: few

cdr3_aa: CASSQGWGNTEAFF
cdr3_nt: TGTGCCAGCAGCCAAGGGTGGGGGAACACTGAAGCTTTCTTT
d_call: .
j_call: TRBJ1-1
v_call: TRBV3-1
clone_size: .

cdr3_aa: CASESGANYGYTF
cdr3_nt: TGTGCCAGCGAGTCGGGAGCTAACTATGGCTACACCTTC
d_call: .
j_call: TRBJ1-2
v_call: TRBV7-9
clone_size: few